This entry concerns a single T cell receptor beta chain. What it recognizes is unknown. Preparation of the TCRbeta library was carried out with unique molecular identifiers. Each CDR3 protein gets one entry after TCRdb re-called the PCR reads with MiXCR. The profile shows approximately 630,000 distinct CDR3 sequences, around 13% of them singletons. The CDR3 covers 15 residues. Trimming took off 6 bases at V and 3 bases at J, with 17 bases between the two ends. From germline, CDR1 is MNHEY and CDR2 SMNVEV (reference sequence). This specimen belongs to a study of T-cell reconstitution after alpha-beta-depleted transplantation in children. Study-level findings and limits: Most T-cell counts and diversity one year after the transplant came from T cells that were newly produced. Surviving thymic progenitors and recipient T cells were the source of high TCRbeta diversity at day 60 in some patients. Reportedly, only several hundred clones from non-depleted graft cells drove alpha-beta T-cell counts at about two months.

Material: PBMCs, obtained before TCRalphabeta/CD19-depleted stem cell transplant. This sequence was found in a girl aged 2-10 years with congenital amegakaryocytic thrombocytopenia, due to receive a stem cell transplant. V and J are TRBV27 and TRBJ1-2; the D gene is possibly TRBD1 (6 bases). The CDR3 region has the DNA TGTGCCAGCAGAACTGTTGGGGGCGGCGACTATGGCTACACCTTC. Amino acid sequence: CASRTVGGGDYGYTF.